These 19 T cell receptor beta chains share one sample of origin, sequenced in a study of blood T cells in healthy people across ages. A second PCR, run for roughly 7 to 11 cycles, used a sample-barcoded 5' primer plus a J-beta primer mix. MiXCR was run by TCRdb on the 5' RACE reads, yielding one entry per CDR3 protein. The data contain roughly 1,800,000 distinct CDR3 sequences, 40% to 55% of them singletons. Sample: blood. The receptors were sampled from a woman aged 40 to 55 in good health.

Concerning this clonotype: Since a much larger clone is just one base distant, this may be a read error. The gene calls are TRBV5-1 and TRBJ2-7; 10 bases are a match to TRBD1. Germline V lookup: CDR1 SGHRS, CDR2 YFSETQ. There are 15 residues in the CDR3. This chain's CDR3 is CASSYGTGDTYGQYF. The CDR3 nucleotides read TGCGCCAGCAGCTACGGGACAGGGGACACCTACGGGCAGTACTTC.

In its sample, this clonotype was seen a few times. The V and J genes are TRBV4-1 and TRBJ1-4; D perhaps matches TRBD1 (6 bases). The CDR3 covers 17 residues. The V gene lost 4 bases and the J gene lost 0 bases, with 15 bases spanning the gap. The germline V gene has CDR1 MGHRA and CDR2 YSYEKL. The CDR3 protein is CASSLGGTLATNEKLFF. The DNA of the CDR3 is TGCGCCAGCAGCCTCGGAGGGACACTTGCAACTAATGAAAAACTGTTTTTT.

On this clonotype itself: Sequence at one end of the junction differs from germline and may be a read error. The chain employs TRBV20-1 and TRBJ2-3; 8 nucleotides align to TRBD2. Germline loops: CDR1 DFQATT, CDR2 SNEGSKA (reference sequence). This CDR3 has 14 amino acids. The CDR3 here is CSARPGLGTETQYF. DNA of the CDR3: TGCAGTGCTAGACCGGGACTAGGCACAGAGACGCAGTATTTT.

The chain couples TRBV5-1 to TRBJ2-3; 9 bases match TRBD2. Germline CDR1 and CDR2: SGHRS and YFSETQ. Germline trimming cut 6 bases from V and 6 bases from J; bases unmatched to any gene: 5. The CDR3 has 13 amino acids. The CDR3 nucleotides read TGCGCCAGCAACAGCGGGGGGATCGATACGCAGTATTTT. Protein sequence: CASNSGGIDTQYF.

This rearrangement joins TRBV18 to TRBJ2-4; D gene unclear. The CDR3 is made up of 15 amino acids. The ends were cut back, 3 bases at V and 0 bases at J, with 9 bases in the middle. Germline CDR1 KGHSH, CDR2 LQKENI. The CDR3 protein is CASSPEKLAKNIQYF. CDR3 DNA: TGTGCCAGCTCACCCGAAAAGCTAGCCAAAAACATTCAGTACTTC.

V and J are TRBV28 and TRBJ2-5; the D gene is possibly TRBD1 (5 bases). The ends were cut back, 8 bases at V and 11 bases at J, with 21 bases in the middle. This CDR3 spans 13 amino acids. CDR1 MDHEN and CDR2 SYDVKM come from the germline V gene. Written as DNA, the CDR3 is TGTGCCAGCTTCTTGCAGGGTGGCAATGAGCAGTACTTC. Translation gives CASFLQGGNEQYF.

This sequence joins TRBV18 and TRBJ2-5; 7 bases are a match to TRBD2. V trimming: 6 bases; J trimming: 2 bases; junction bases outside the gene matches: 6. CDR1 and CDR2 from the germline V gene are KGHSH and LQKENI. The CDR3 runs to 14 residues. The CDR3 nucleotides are TGTGCCAGCTCTAGGCTAGCGGATCAAGAGACCCAGTACTTC. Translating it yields CASSRLADQETQYF.

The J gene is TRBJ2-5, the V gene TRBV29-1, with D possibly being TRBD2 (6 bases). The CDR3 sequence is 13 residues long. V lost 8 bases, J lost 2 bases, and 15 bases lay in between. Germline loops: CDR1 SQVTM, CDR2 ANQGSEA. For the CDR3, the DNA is TGCAGCCCCTTTGGGGGGTGGCAAGAGACCCAGTACTTC. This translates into CSPFGGWQETQYF.

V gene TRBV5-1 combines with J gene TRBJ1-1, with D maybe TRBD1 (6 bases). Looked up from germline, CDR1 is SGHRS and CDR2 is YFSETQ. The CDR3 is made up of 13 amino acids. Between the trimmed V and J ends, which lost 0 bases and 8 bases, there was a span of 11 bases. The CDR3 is CASSLVTRGEAFF. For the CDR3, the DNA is TGCGCCAGCAGCTTGGTGACGAGGGGGGAAGCTTTCTTT.

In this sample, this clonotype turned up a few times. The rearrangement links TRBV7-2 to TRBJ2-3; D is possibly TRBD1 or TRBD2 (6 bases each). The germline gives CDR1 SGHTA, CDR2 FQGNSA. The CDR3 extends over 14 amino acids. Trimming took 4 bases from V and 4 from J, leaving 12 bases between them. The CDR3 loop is CASSSDGGADTQYF. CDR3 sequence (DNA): TGTGCCAGCAGCTCGGACGGGGGCGCAGATACGCAGTATTTT.

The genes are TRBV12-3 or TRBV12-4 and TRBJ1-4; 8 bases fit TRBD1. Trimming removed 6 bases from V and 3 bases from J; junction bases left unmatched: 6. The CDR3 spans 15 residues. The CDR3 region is CASSQGQAPNEKLFF. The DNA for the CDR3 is TGTGCCAGCAGCCAGGGACAGGCACCTAATGAAAAACTGTTTTTT.

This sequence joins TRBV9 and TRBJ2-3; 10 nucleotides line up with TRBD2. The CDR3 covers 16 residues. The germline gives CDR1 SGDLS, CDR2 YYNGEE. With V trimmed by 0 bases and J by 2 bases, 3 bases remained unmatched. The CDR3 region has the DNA TGTGCCAGCAGCGTAGAGACTAGCGGGTACACAGATACGCAGTATTTT. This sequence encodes CASSVETSGYTDTQYF.

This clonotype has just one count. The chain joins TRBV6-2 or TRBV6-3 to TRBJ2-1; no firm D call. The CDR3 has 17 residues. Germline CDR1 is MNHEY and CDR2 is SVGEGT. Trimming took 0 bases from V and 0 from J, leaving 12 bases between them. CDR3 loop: CASSYSPRLSSYNEQFF. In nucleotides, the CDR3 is TGTGCCAGCAGTTACTCCCCCCGGCTCAGCTCCTACAATGAGCAGTTCTTC.

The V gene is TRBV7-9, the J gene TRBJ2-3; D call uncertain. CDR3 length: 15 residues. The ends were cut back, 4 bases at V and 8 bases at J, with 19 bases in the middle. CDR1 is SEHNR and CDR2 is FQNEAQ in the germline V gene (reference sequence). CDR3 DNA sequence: TGTGCCAGCAGCTCGAGAACCCGGTCTCGAGGTACGCAGTATTTT. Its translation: CASSSRTRSRGTQYF.

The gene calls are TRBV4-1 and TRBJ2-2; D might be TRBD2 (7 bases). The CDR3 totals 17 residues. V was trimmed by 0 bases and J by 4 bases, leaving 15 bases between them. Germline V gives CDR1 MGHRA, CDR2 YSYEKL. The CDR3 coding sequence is TGCGCCAGCAGCCAAGATATGGGGGGGCCTGGCACCGGGGAGCTGTTTTTT. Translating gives CASSQDMGGPGTGELFF.

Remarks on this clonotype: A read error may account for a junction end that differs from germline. The CDR3 DNA is TGTGCCGGCAGCTTGGGGCTTGGGGAGACCCAGTACTTC. It yields the protein CAGSLGLGETQYF. The V gene is TRBV7-3, the J gene TRBJ2-7, with D perhaps matching TRBD1 (5 bases). The end of the DNA is better explained by TRBJ2-5, so the J call may be wrong. Germline V gene data show CDR1 as SGHTA and CDR2 as FQGTGA. The CDR3 totals 13 residues.

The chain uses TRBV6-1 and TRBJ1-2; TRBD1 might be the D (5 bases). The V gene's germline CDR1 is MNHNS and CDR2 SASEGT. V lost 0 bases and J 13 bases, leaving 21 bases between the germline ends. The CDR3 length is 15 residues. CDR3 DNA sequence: TGTGCCAGCAGTGAAGCAGGCGAGACAGCCGCGCGGCCCACCTTC. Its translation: CASSEAGETAARPTF.

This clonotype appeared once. The CDR3: CASRAVGTAKNIQYF. The DNA of the CDR3 is TGTGCCAGTAGGGCAGTAGGGACAGCCAAAAACATTCAGTACTTC. The chain carries TRBV6-1 and TRBJ2-4, with D perhaps assigned TRBD1 or TRBD2 (5 bases each). The CDR3 contains 15 residues. The V gene's germline CDR1 is MNHNS and CDR2 SASEGT. Trimming cost V 9 bases and J 0 bases, with 15 bases left between them.

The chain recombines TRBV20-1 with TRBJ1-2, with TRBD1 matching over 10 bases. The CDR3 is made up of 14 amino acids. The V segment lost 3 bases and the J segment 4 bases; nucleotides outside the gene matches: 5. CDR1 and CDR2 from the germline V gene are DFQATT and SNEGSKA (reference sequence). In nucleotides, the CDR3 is TGCAGTGCTAGTGGACAGGGGGTGATCTATGGCTACACCTTC. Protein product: CSASGQGVIYGYTF.